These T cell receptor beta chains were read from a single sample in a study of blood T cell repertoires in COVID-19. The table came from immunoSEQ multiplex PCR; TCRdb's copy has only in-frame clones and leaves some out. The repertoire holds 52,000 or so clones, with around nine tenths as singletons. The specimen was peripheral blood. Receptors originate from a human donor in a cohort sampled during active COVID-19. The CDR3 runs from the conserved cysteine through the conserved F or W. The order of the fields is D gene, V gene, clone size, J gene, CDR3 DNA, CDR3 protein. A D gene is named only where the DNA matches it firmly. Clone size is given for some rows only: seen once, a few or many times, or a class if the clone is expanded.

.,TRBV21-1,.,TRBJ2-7,TGTGCCAGCAGCCGACAGGGCTGTTCCTACGAGCAGTACTTC,CASSRQGCSYEQYF
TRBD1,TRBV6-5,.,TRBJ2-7,TGTGCCAGCAACACCGGGACAGGGGGGAAGTACGAGCAGTACTTC,CASNTGTGGKYEQYF
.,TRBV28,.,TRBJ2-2,TGTGCCAGCCGCTTTGCAGGGAACACCGGGGAGCTGTTTTTT,CASRFAGNTGELFF
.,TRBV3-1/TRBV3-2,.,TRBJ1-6,TGTGCCAGCAGCTCGGGGAGAAATTCACCCCTCCACTTT,CASSSGRNSPLHF
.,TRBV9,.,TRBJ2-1,TGTGCCAGCAGCCTCGGGGGAGCCTCCTACAATGAGCAGTTCTTC,CASSLGGASYNEQFF
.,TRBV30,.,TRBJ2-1,TGTGCCTGGAGCGGGGGCTACAATGAGCAGTTCTTC,CAWSGGYNEQFF
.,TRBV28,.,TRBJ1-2,TGTGCCACCCTGGGACTGAAGGATGGCTACACCTTC,CATLGLKDGYTF
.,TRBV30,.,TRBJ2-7,TGTGCCTGGAGCGCACAGGGTTCCTACGAGCAGTACTTC,CAWSAQGSYEQYF
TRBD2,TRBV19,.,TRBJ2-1,TGTGCCAGTAGTATAGAGGGCGGGGGGGCAATCAATGAGCAGTTCTTC,CASSIEGGGAINEQFF
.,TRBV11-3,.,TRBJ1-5,TGTGCCAGCAGCTGGGGGGGGGCGGGGCCCAAAGTCAGGCCCCAGCATTTT,CASSWGGAGPKVRPQHF
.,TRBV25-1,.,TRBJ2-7,TGTGCCAGCAGTGGAGGGGGAGGGACCGAGCAGTACTTC,CASSGGGGTEQYF
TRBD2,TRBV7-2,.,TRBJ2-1,TGTGCCAGCAGTAGACTAGCGGGGACCTACTCCTACAATGAGCAGTTCTTC,CASSRLAGTYSYNEQFF
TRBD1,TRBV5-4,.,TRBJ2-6,TGTGCCAGCAGCTTGGAGGTAGGGGGCGGCTCTGGGGCCAACGTCCTGACTTTC,CASSLEVGGGSGANVLTF
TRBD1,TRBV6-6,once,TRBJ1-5,TGTGCCAGCACTGACAGGGCTCATCAGCCCCAGCATTTT,CASTDRAHQPQHF
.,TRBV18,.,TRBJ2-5,TGTGCCAGCTCACCAAATTTAACGGTCCGAGGAGAGACCCAGTACTTC,CASSPNLTVRGETQYF
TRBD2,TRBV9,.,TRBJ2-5,TGTGCCAGCAGCGCGGGGGGGCAACAGGGAGAGACCCAGTACTTC,CASSAGGQQGETQYF
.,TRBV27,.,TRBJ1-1,TGTGCCAGCAGTTATGTCTCGGAGACTGAAGCTTTCTTT,CASSYVSETEAFF
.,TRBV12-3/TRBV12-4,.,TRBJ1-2,TGTGCCAGCAGTTTAGGGCGCGGCTATGGCTACACCTTC,CASSLGRGYGYTF
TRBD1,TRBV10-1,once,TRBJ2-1,TGCGCCAGCAGTGAGTCGAGTGGGCCCAGGGGGAATGAGCAGTTCTTC,CASSESSGPRGNEQFF
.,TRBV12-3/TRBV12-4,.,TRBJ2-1,TGTGCCAGCAGTCTACTACAGGGCAATGAGCAGTTCTTC,CASSLLQGNEQFF
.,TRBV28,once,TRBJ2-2,TGTGCCAGCAGTGTCAATCAGGGGACCGGGGAGCTGTTTTTT,CASSVNQGTGELFF
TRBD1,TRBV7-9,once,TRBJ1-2,TGTGCCAGCAGCTTCGACAGGGGAGGGTATGGCTACACCTTC,CASSFDRGGYGYTF
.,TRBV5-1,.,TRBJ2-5,TGCGCCAGCAGCTTATCCGGAGAGACCCAGTACTTC,CASSLSGETQYF
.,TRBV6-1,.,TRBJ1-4,TGTGCCAGCAGTGAGCCGGGACAAGGGACGGAAAAACTGTTTTTT,CASSEPGQGTEKLFF
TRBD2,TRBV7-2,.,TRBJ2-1,TGTGCCAGCAGCTACGGACTAGCGGGGGGGCCGAGGAATGAGCAGTTCTTC,CASSYGLAGGPRNEQFF
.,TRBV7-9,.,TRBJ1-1,TGTGCCAGCAGCTTGTCCGTGAACACTGAAGCTTTCTTT,CASSLSVNTEAFF
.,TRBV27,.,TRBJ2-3,TGTGCCAGCAGACAGGGCCTCGTTGGCACAGATACGCAGTATTTT,CASRQGLVGTDTQYF
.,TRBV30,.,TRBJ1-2,TGTGCCTGGAGCCAGGACAGTTCCTATGGCTACACCTTC,CAWSQDSSYGYTF
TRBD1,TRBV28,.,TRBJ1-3,TGTGCCAGCAGTTTCTCCGGGACAGCTAGGGACACCATATATTTT,CASSFSGTARDTIYF
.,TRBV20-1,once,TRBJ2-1,TGCAGTGCTAGTTCCCGGTACAATGAGCAGTTCTTC,CSASSRYNEQFF
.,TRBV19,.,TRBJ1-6,TGTGCCAGTAGTATAGATACCAACACCCTCCACTTT,CASSIDTNTLHF
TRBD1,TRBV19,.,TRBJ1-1,TGTGCCAGTAGGCTACAGGGGGCCAACACTGAAGCTTTCTTT,CASRLQGANTEAFF
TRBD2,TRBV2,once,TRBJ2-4,TGTGCCAGCCAGGAGCCGGCCAGCGGGGGGATCTTAGCCAAAAACATTCAGTACTTC,CASQEPASGGILAKNIQYF
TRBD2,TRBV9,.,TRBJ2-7,TGTGCCAGCAGCGTAGGAAGGGGAGCGGGATCTTACGAGCAGTACTTC,CASSVGRGAGSYEQYF
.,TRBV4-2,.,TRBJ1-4,TGTGCCAGCAGCCATGTCGGAGGGCAACTGTTTTTT,CASSHVGGQLFF
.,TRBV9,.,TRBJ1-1,TGTGCCAGCAGCGCTGCCGACTTTGAACGCACTGAAGCTTTCTTT,CASSAADFERTEAFF
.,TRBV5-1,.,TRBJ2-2,TGCGCCAGCAGCTTGGGACAGGTGAACACCGGGGAGCTGTTTTTT,CASSLGQVNTGELFF
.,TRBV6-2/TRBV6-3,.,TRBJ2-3,TGTGCCAGCAGTTACTCTGTTAACTCCACAGATACGCAGTATTTT,CASSYSVNSTDTQYF
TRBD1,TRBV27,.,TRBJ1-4,TGTGCCAGCAGTTCGGACAGGGTTGGTAATGAAAAACTGTTTTTT,CASSSDRVGNEKLFF
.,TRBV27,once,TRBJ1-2,TGTGCCAGCAGTTCCAGCGGGGAAGGCTATGGCTACACCTTC,CASSSSGEGYGYTF
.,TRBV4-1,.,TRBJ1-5,TGCGCCAGCAGCCAAGGGGGGAGGGGGGCCAGCAATCAGCCCCAGCATTTT,CASSQGGRGASNQPQHF